The following is a TCR beta chain sequence with its context. This specimen comes from a study of cytomegalovirus exposure and HLA in healthy donors. The CDR3 extends over 15 amino acids. Unmatched junction bases numbered 4, after V lost 4 bases and J lost 2 bases. The germline gives CDR1 SEHNR, CDR2 FQNEAQ (reference sequence). The PCR employed 60 Vbeta primers together with 13 Jbeta primers. Profiling relied on immunoSEQ multiplex PCR, and the TCRdb table lists in-frame clones only, not all of them. Of over 150,000 clones in the sample, 74% were seen once. The sequence was obtained from a man aged 25 to 45 in good health and CMV-seronegative. The sample was PBMCs. The rearrangement uses TRBV7-9 and TRBJ2-7; TRBD1 matches at 11 bases. The CDR3 region is CASSWTGGAPYEQYF. The CDR3 DNA reads TGTGCCAGCAGCTGGACAGGGGGCGCCCCCTACGAGCAGTACTTC.